These 26 T cell receptor beta chains were all obtained from the same sample, sequenced in a study of T cells in Graves' hyperthyroidism and ophthalmopathy. The CDR3 regions of TCR beta were amplified from RNA transcripts. HTBI primers were employed in a first-round RT-PCR of the TCR CDR3. TCRdb redid the calling of the multiplex PCR reads with MiXCR, one entry per CDR3 protein. The sample shows approximately 600,000 distinct CDR3 sequences, over 12% of them seen only once. The specimen sequenced was blood. Receptors were obtained from a woman aged 40 to 50 with Graves' ophthalmopathy.

This sequence joins TRBV6-2 or TRBV6-3 and TRBJ2-5; TRBD2 aligns across 10 bases. Germline V gene data show CDR1 as MNHEY and CDR2 as SVGEGT. The CDR3 runs 16 residues. V lost 5 bases, J lost 4 bases, and 10 bases stayed unmatched. The CDR3 DNA sequence: TGTGCCAGCAGTCTACTTAAACGACTAGCGGGAGAGACCCAGTACTTC. This translates into CASSLLKRLAGETQYF.

This clonotype was detected many times. V and J are TRBV9 and TRBJ2-5; D unresolved. V lost 3 bases, J lost 0 bases, and 9 bases lay in between. This CDR3 has 14 residues. Looked up from germline, CDR1 is SGDLS and CDR2 is YYNGEE. The CDR3 loop is CASSGTSYQETQYF. The CDR3, as DNA: TGTGCCAGCAGCGGAACATCGTACCAAGAGACCCAGTACTTC. The whole variable domain, filled in from reference TRBV9 and TRBJ2-5, reads DSGVTQTPKHLITATGQRVTLRCSPRSGDLSVYWYQQSLDQGLQFLIQYYNGEERAKGNILERFSAQQFPDLHSELNLSSLELGDSALYFCASSGTSYQETQYFGPGTRLLVL.

In this sample, this clonotype turned up once. The rearrangement links TRBV6-1 to TRBJ1-2; D is unclear. Germline loops: CDR1 MNHNS, CDR2 SASEGT. The germline V and J ends were trimmed by 4 bases and 7 bases, with 13 bases remaining between them. The CDR3 is 13 residues long. The CDR3 DNA reads TGTGCCAGCAGTGCCCAGAGGGTGCTTGGCTACACCTTC. As protein: CASSAQRVLGYTF.

This sequence joins TRBV9 and TRBJ2-5, with a weak D call TRBD2 (7 bases). The V end was cut by 6 bases, the J end by 4 bases, with 19 bases between. Germline-derived CDR1 and CDR2 are SGDLS and YYNGEE. The CDR3 has 15 amino acids. The CDR3 DNA reads TGTGCCAGCACCCAGGGACGGGGGGCTCGAGAGACCCAGTACTTC. Translating gives CASTQGRGARETQYF. The full variable domain, completed using reference TRBV9 and TRBJ2-5, is DSGVTQTPKHLITATGQRVTLRCSPRSGDLSVYWYQQSLDQGLQFLIQYYNGEERAKGNILERFSAQQFPDLHSELNLSSLELGDSALYFCASTQGRGARETQYFGPGTRLLVL.

This clonotype showed up many times. The rearrangement joins TRBV28 to TRBJ1-1; D not certain. Germline V gene sequence: CDR1 MDHEN, CDR2 SYDVKM. This CDR3 spans 14 amino acids. V lost 6 bases, J lost 1 base, and 12 bases lay in between. The CDR3 DNA follows: TGTGCCAGCAGAGAGGAAGGGAGGAACACTGAAGCTTTCTTT. Translated: CASREEGRNTEAFF.

This clonotype was observed at least ten times. The chain uses TRBV27 and TRBJ2-7; D possibly corresponds to TRBD1 (6 bases). Germline loops: CDR1 MNHEY, CDR2 SMNVEV (reference sequence). The CDR3 runs to 14 residues. V lost 2 bases and J lost 3, with 11 bases in between. This CDR3 is CASSLGRGFYEQYF. The CDR3 region has the DNA TGTGCCAGCAGTTTAGGTAGGGGGTTCTACGAGCAGTACTTC.

This clonotype was seen ten or more times. The rearrangement uses TRBV20-1 and TRBJ1-3; D not resolved. Germline loops: CDR1 DFQATT, CDR2 SNEGSKA (reference sequence). Between the trimmed V and J ends, which lost 3 bases and 2 bases, there was a span of 11 bases. The CDR3 is 14 amino acids. The CDR3 nucleotides read TGCAGTGCTAGTAGGAGGTCGCCTGGAAACACCATATATTTT. Translating it yields CSASRRSPGNTIYF.

This clonotype occurred many times. This chain uses TRBV7-3 with TRBJ2-5, with D possibly TRBD2 on 6 matching bases. The CDR3 contains 16 residues. In germline, CDR1 is SGHTA, CDR2 FQGTGA. V was shortened by 1 base and J by 2 bases, with 14 bases between the two germline ends. CDR3 sequence: CASSLSGTRGQETQYF. The CDR3 coding sequence is TGTGCCAGCAGCTTAAGCGGGACTCGGGGTCAAGAGACCCAGTACTTC.

A few counts support this clonotype. The V and J genes are TRBV28 and TRBJ2-2, with D possibly TRBD1 on 6 matching bases. The CDR3 runs 15 residues. Germline CDR1 MDHEN, CDR2 SYDVKM. V lost 7 bases, J lost 0 bases, and 12 bases lay in between. CDR3 DNA: TGTGCCAGCACCCCCGGGACAACGAACACCGGGGAGCTGTTTTTT. Residues: CASTPGTTNTGELFF.

The rearrangement links TRBV10-3 to TRBJ1-1; unclear D gene. V lost 6 bases and J 4 bases, leaving 15 bases between the germline ends. Germline V gene sequence: CDR1 ENHRY, CDR2 SYGVKD. This CDR3 has 14 amino acids. CDR3 sequence: CAIRADLFGTEAFF. In DNA form, the CDR3 reads TGTGCCATCAGGGCAGACCTTTTCGGCACTGAAGCTTTCTTT.

This clonotype showed up many times. V gene TRBV7-8 combines with J gene TRBJ1-5; D may be TRBD1 (6 bases). Germline V gives CDR1 SGHVS, CDR2 FQNEAQ. V was pared by 5 bases and J by 0 bases, with 17 bases between. The CDR3 runs to 17 residues. The CDR3 bases are TGTGCCAGCAGCGTTTCCATGGGGGCTTCTAGCAATCAGCCCCAGCATTTT. It is translated as CASSVSMGASSNQPQHF. Drawing the rest from reference TRBV7-8 and TRBJ1-5, the complete variable domain is GAGVSQSPRYKVAKRGQDVALRCDPISGHVSLFWYQQALGQGPEFLTYFQNEAQLDKSGLPSDRFFAERPEGSVSTLKIQRTQQEDSAVYLCASSVSMGASSNQPQHFGDGTRLSIL.

This clonotype was counted ten times or more. The V call is TRBV28, the J call TRBJ2-7; 8 positions match TRBD1. This CDR3 has 15 residues. From germline, CDR1 is MDHEN and CDR2 SYDVKM. Unmatched junction bases numbered 4, after V lost 3 bases and J lost 0 bases. The CDR3 DNA reads as TGTGCCAGCAGTTTCAGGGGGCCCCACTCCTACGAGCAGTACTTC. This sequence encodes CASSFRGPHSYEQYF.

This clonotype was observed many times. The chain has TRBV7-3 and TRBJ2-2; 10 nucleotides line up with TRBD1. The V gene's germline CDR1 is SGHTA and CDR2 FQGTGA. The CDR3 loop spans 18 amino acids. Trimming took 2 bases from V and 7 from J; bases not matched to a gene: 13. CDR3 nucleotide sequence: TGTGCCAGCAGCTTAGGTCCCCGGGACAGGGGATATAACGGGGAGCTGTTTTTT. It codes for CASSLGPRDRGYNGELFF.

The V call is TRBV6-1, the J call TRBJ2-5; TRBD1 agrees at 8 bases. The length of the CDR3 is 15 residues. Germline CDR1 and CDR2: MNHNS and SASEGT. The V and J ends lost 5 bases and 2 bases, in that order; junction bases with no gene match: 7. This CDR3 is CASSPTQGEQETQYF. The CDR3 nucleotides are TGTGCCAGCAGTCCGACACAGGGGGAGCAAGAGACCCAGTACTTC.

This clonotype was observed at least ten times. The chain combines TRBV27 with TRBJ1-5; TRBD1 aligns across 7 bases. The CDR3 has 13 residues. Germline CDR1 is MNHEY and CDR2 is SMNVEV (reference sequence). V trimming: 8 bases; J trimming: 7 bases; junction bases outside the gene matches: 8. CDR3: CASGTGVGQPQHF. The CDR3 DNA reads as TGTGCCAGCGGTACAGGGGTAGGCCAGCCCCAGCATTTT.

This clonotype appeared many times. The chain's CDR3 is CAWSGGREETQYF. CDR3 DNA sequence: TGTGCCTGGAGTGGTGGCAGGGAGGAGACCCAGTACTTC. The chain recombines TRBV30 with TRBJ2-5; the D call may be TRBD1 or TRBD2 (5 bases each). Trimming pared 1 base from V and 5 bases from J, leaving 11 bases between. The CDR3 covers 13 residues. Germline-derived CDR1 and CDR2 are GTSNPN and SVGIG (reference sequence).

This clonotype has at least ten counts. The chain is built from TRBV20-1 and TRBJ2-7; 7 bases are shared with TRBD1. CDR3 length: 13 amino acids. Germline CDR1 DFQATT, CDR2 SNEGSKA (reference sequence). V dropped 1 base and J dropped 3; count of bases not matched to a gene: 3. The DNA for the CDR3 is TGCAGTGCTAGAGCGGGACAGATCTACGAGCAGTACTTC. It is translated as CSARAGQIYEQYF.

This clonotype was recorded at least ten times. J is TRBJ2-7 and V is TRBV12-3 or TRBV12-4; D might be TRBD1 or TRBD2, each matching 6 bases. The CDR3 runs 14 residues. V was pared by 1 base and J by 4 bases, with 11 bases between. CDR3 sequence (DNA): TGTGCCAGCAGTTTAGAAGGGGGGTTGTACGAGCAGTACTTC. The encoded protein is CASSLEGGLYEQYF.

This clonotype has more than one count but fewer than ten. The V call is TRBV19, the J call TRBJ2-7; 9 nucleotides align to TRBD2. Germline-derived CDR1 and CDR2 are LNHDA and SQIVND (reference sequence). After removal of 1 base from V and 5 bases from J, the junction contained 9 bases not matched to a gene. The CDR3 runs to 16 residues. CDR3 nucleotide sequence: TGTGCCAGTAGTATAGGCTATAGCGGGAGAAGTGACGAGCAGTACTTC. Its protein is CASSIGYSGRSDEQYF.

This clonotype was counted ten times or more. The chain is built from TRBV19 and TRBJ1-2; TRBD1 agrees at 10 bases. V shed 4 bases and J 0 bases; nucleotides not matched to a gene: 11. CDR1 LNHDA and CDR2 SQIVND come from the germline V gene (reference sequence). The CDR3 totals 18 residues. CDR3 in DNA: TGTGCCAGTAGTAAGGCTGGACAGGGGGGTAGGGCTAACTATGGCTACACCTTC. Translating it yields CASSKAGQGGRANYGYTF.

This clonotype was detected many times. The V gene is TRBV2, the J gene TRBJ1-2, with D possibly matching TRBD1 (5 bases). Germline-derived CDR1 and CDR2 are SNHLY and FYNNEI. The CDR3 length is 14 residues. V was shortened by 6 bases and J by 2 bases, with 13 bases between the two germline ends. The DNA for the CDR3 is TGTGCCAGCAGGGACACGCAGCAGAACTATGGCTACACCTTC. Translating it yields CASRDTQQNYGYTF.

This clonotype was detected many times. The genes are TRBV7-2 and TRBJ2-7; 11 nucleotides match TRBD2. The CDR3 totals 16 residues. Germline CDR1 and CDR2: SGHTA and FQGNSA. After removal of 5 bases from V and 2 bases from J, the junction contained 8 bases not matched to a gene. The DNA for the CDR3 is TGTGCCAGCAGCGGCACCACTAGCGGGAGTACCTACGAGCAGTACTTC. Translated: CASSGTTSGSTYEQYF.

This clonotype showed up many times. The chain couples TRBV12-3 or TRBV12-4 to TRBJ1-2; D unclear. V lost 7 bases and J lost 5, with 20 bases in between. The CDR3 is made up of 15 amino acids. The CDR3 DNA reads as TGTGCCAGCACTATCAGAAATTCACCGTCTTATGGCTACACCTTC. This encodes CASTIRNSPSYGYTF.

The chain is built from TRBV10-3 and TRBJ2-7; 9 nucleotides align to TRBD1. Germline values: CDR1 ENHRY, CDR2 SYGVKD. V lost 5 bases to trimming and J lost 1 base; unmatched junction nucleotides: 6. This CDR3 has 15 amino acids. Here the CDR3 DNA reads TGTGCCATCAGTCGGACAGGGGACGCTTCCTACGAGCAGTACTTC. Translating gives CAISRTGDASYEQYF.

This clonotype was counted at least ten times. CDR3 nucleotides: TGTGCCAGCACATTTACACCGAACACCGGGGAGCTGTTTTTT. Translation gives CASTFTPNTGELFF. The rearrangement uses TRBV6-1 and TRBJ2-2, with no clear D. The germline V gene encodes CDR1 MNHNS and CDR2 SASEGT. The CDR3 sequence is 14 residues long. The V end was cut by 7 bases, the J end by 0 bases, with 9 bases between.

J is TRBJ2-7 and V is TRBV28; TRBD1 aligns across 9 bases. Germline values: CDR1 MDHEN, CDR2 SYDVKM. J was trimmed by 2 bases and V by 3 bases; bases with no gene match: 14. The CDR3 sequence is 18 residues long. DNA for the CDR3: TGTGCCAGCAGTTTCGAGTTTCGGGGGACAGGGAGCCCCTACGAGCAGTACTTC. It encodes CASSFEFRGTGSPYEQYF.